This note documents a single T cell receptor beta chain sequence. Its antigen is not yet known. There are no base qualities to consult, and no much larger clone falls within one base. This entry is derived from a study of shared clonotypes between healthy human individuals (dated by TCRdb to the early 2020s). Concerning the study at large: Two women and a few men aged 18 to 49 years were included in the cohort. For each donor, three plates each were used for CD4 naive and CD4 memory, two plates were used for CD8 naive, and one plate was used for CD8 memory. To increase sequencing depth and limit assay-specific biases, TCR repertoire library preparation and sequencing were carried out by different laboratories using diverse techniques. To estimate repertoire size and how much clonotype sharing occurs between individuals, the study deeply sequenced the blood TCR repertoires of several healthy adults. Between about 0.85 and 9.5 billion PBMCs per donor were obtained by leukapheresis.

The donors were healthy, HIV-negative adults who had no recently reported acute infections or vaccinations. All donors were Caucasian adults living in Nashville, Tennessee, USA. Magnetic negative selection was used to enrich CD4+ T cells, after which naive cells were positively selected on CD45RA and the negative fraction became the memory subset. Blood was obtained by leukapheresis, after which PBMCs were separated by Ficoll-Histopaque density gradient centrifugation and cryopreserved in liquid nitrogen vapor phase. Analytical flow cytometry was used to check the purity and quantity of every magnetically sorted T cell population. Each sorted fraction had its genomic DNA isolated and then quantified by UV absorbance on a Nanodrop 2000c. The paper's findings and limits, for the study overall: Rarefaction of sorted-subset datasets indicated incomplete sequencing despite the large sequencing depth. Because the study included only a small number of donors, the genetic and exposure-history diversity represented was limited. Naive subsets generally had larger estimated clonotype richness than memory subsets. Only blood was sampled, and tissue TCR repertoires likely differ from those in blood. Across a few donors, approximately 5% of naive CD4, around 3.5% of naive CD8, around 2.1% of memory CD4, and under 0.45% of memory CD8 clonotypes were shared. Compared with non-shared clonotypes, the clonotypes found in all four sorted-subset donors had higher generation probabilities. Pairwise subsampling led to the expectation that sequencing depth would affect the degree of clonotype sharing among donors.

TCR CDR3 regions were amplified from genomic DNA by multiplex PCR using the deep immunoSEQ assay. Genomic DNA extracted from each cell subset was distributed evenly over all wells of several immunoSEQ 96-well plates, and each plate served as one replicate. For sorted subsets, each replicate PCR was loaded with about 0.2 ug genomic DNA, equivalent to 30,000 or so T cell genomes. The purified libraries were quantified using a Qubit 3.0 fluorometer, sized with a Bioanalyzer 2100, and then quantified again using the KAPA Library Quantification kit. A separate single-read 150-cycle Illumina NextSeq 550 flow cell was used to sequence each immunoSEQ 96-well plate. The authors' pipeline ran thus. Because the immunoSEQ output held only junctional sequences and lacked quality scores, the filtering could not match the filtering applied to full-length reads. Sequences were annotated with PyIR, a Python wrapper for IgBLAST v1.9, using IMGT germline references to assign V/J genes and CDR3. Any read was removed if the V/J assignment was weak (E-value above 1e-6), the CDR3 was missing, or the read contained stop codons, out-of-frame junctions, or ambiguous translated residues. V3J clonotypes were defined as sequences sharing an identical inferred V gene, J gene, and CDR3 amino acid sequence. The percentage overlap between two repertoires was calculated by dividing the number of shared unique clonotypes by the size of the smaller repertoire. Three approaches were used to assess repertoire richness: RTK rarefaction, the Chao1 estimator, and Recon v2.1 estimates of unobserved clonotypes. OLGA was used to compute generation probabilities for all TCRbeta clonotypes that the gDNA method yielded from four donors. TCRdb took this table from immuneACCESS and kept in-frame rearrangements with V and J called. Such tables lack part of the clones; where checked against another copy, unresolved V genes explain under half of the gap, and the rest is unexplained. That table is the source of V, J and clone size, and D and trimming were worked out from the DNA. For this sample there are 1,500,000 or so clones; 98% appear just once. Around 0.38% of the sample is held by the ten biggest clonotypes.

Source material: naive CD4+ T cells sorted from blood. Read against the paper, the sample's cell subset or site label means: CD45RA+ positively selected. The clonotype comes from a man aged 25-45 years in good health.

In nucleotide form, the sequence is TGTGCCAGCAGTGAGCGGGAGAAGAACACCGGGGAGCTGTTTTTT. It translates as CASSEREKNTGELFF. The V gene is TRBV2 and the J gene is TRBJ2-2; the central 7 bases match TRBD2. Trimming takes 3 bases off V and 1 base off J; junction bases not matched to a gene: 2. The germline V gene sets CDR1 to SNHLY and CDR2 to FYNNEI. The CDR3 numbers 15 residues from cysteine through phenylalanine. Only CDR3 DNA remains: 45 bases, in frame from the first base.